A selection of T cell receptor beta chains follows, all from one sample in a study of blood T cells in healthy people across ages. TCRdb redid the calling of the 5' RACE reads with MiXCR, one entry per CDR3 protein. This sample has some 760,000 distinct CDR3 sequences, with just under 25% found just once. This sample also appeared in a second study, on T cells of mothers and their children.

Sequences were obtained from blood. The receptors were sampled from a boy between 5 and 17 years old in good health. The CDR3 runs from the conserved cysteine through the conserved F or W. The D gene is left open where the match is weak. Size is stated for part of the rows, as once, few or many counts, or as a class when the clone is expanded.

D gene	J gene	clone size	V gene	CDR3 DNA	CDR3 protein
-	TRBJ1-1	-	TRBV7-2	TGTGTCAGCAGCTTAGGTTCGCGCACTGAAGCTTTCTTT	CVSSLGSRTEAFF
TRBD2	TRBJ2-1	-	TRBV20-1	TGCAGTGCCGACAGCGGGGGAGTTAATGAGCAGTTCTTC	CSADSGGVNEQFF
TRBD1	TRBJ2-3	-	TRBV10-3	TGTGCCATCAGTGAGACAGGGGGCACAGATACGCAGTATTTT	CAISETGGTDTQYF
-	TRBJ2-1	-	TRBV7-9	TGTGCCAGCAGCTTAACCTTAGGGGGCAATGAGCAGTTCTTC	CASSLTLGGNEQFF
TRBD1	TRBJ2-1	-	TRBV29-1	TGCAGCGTTGAAGATAGACAGGGGCCCGACAATGAGCAGTTCTTC	CSVEDRQGPDNEQFF
TRBD2	TRBJ2-1	few	TRBV10-1	TGCGCCAGCGGAACCCTTACCGGGACTAGCCCCAATGAGCAGTTCTTC	CASGTLTGTSPNEQFF
-	TRBJ1-4	-	TRBV6-1	TGTGCCAGCAGTGAATTACAGGGAAATGAAAAACTGTTTTTT	CASSELQGNEKLFF
TRBD2	TRBJ2-5	-	TRBV6-1	TGTGCCAGGAGCGGGAGGCGGTTAGAGACCCAGTACTTC	CARSGRRLETQYF
-	TRBJ2-3	-	TRBV12-3/TRBV12-4	TGTGCCAGCGGGGGGATTAGCACAGATGCGCAGTATTTT	CASGGISTDAQYF
-	TRBJ2-1	few	TRBV10-3	TGTGCCATCAGTGAGCCGGACGGGAATGAGCAGTTCTTC	CAISEPDGNEQFF
-	TRBJ2-5	few	TRBV4-1	TGCGCCAGCAGCCAATTTGGACAAAAAGAGACCCAGTACTTC	CASSQFGQKETQYF
-	TRBJ1-6	-	TRBV19	TGTGCCAGTGCGGACACTAGCTCCTATAATTCACCCCTCCACTTT	CASADTSSYNSPLHF
-	TRBJ2-7	few	TRBV4-1	TGCGCCAGCAGCCAAGAGGTAGGGGGTCTCGAGCAGTACTTC	CASSQEVGGLEQYF
-	TRBJ1-2	few	TRBV2	TGTGCCAGCAGTGAATTACAGGGTAGCTATGGCTACACCTTC	CASSELQGSYGYTF
TRBD2	TRBJ2-3	few	TRBV27	TGTGCCAGCAGTTTTGGCGGGGGAGGGGATACGCAGTATTTT	CASSFGGGGDTQYF
-	TRBJ2-4	-	TRBV2	TGTGCCAGCAGTGTGCCAGGGGATGGCAAAAACATTCAGTACTTC	CASSVPGDGKNIQYF
TRBD1	TRBJ2-5	-	TRBV14	TGTGCCAGCAGCCACCGCACAGGGGGGTCTGAGCAGTACTTC	CASSHRTGGSEQYF
-	TRBJ2-7	few	TRBV6-1	TGTGCCAGCAGTGAATACTACGAGCAGTACTTC	CASSEYYEQYF
-	TRBJ2-7	-	TRBV28	TGTGCCAGCAGTCCGGACAGTCTTCACGAGCAGTACTTC	CASSPDSLHEQYF
TRBD2	TRBJ2-5	-	TRBV2	TGTGCCAGCAGTGAATTGGGCGGGAGAGAGACCCAGTACTTC	CASSELGGRETQYF
TRBD2	TRBJ2-1	-	TRBV29-1	TGCAGCGTAGTGCAGGGCCATTCGACCAGCGGGGAGCTCTCCTACAATGAGCAGTTCTTC	CSVVQGHSTSGELSYNEQFF
-	TRBJ1-3	-	TRBV5-1	TGCGCCGGCAGCTTGGTAGACGGCCGAAACACCATATATTTT	CAGSLVDGRNTIYF
-	TRBJ1-5	few	TRBV25-1	TGTGCCAGTCGGTTCCGGTGCTCTCAGCCCCAGCATTTT	CASRFRCSQPQHF
TRBD2	TRBJ2-7	few	TRBV20-1	TGCAGTGCTAGGGCTGGGGTTAGCGGGACCTACGAGCAGTACTTC	CSARAGVSGTYEQYF
TRBD1	TRBJ1-1	few	TRBV9	TGTGCCAGCAGCGCCGGGACAGCTAACACTGAAGCTTTCTTT	CASSAGTANTEAFF
TRBD1	TRBJ2-7	-	TRBV12-3/TRBV12-4	TGTGCCAGCAGTTCCACCGGGACAGGTGAATCCGAGCAGTACTTC	CASSSTGTGESEQYF
-	TRBJ1-6	-	TRBV4-3	TGCGCCAGCAGCGGGATCGGCCGCAATTCACCCCTCCACTTT	CASSGIGRNSPLHF
-	TRBJ2-7	-	TRBV5-1	TGCGCCAGCAGCGTGGGACCCGAGCAGTACTTC	CASSVGPEQYF
-	TRBJ2-2	few	TRBV6-2/TRBV6-3	TGTGTGGCGGGGGCTAACACCGGGGAGCTGTTTTTT	CVAGANTGELFF
-	TRBJ1-6	few	TRBV9	TGTGCCAGCAGCTCCCGCCGGGATTCCTATAATTCACCCCTCCACTTT	CASSSRRDSYNSPLHF
TRBD2	TRBJ2-7	-	TRBV20-1	TGCAGTGCTAGATCGGTGCGGGGGACCTACGAGCAGTACTTC	CSARSVRGTYEQYF
-	TRBJ1-1	-	TRBV9	TGTGCCAGCAGCGAGTCCCTGTCCGCCGAGGTTCGGGTGAACACTGAAGCTTTCTTT	CASSESLSAEVRVNTEAFF
-	TRBJ2-1	few	TRBV3-1	TGTGCCAGCAGCCAAGAGGGGGCGGGAGAGGCTAGCAATGAGCAGTTCTTC	CASSQEGAGEASNEQFF
-	TRBJ1-5	few	TRBV7-2	TGTGCCAGCAGCTTAATCGGAGGACAGATCAATCAGCCCCAGCATTTT	CASSLIGGQINQPQHF
-	TRBJ1-1	-	TRBV25-1	TGTGCCAGCAGTGCCCTGGGGAACACTGAAGCTTTCTTT	CASSALGNTEAFF
TRBD1	TRBJ2-5	once	TRBV5-1	TGCGCCAGCGGGACAGGGGGGAAAGAGACCCAGTACTTC	CASGTGGKETQYF
TRBD2	TRBJ2-1	few	TRBV7-2	TGTGCCAGCAGCTTAGCGGGAGGGGCGGGGGACGCATATGAGCAGTTCTTC	CASSLAGGAGDAYEQFF
TRBD2	TRBJ2-7	-	TRBV9	TGTGCCAGCAGCGTCGGGACTACCGCCTACGAGCAGTACTTC	CASSVGTTAYEQYF
TRBD2	TRBJ2-7	-	TRBV6-2/TRBV6-3	TGTGCCAGCAGTTACTCGAGGGCTAGCGGCTACGAGCAGTACTTC	CASSYSRASGYEQYF
-	TRBJ1-1	-	TRBV18	TGTGCCAGCTCACCAGGGGGCGCGGACACTGAAGCTTTCTTT	CASSPGGADTEAFF
TRBD1	TRBJ1-1	few	TRBV2	TGTGCCAGCAGCATTAAGCGGGCAGGGGGCGTTGAAGCTTTCTTT	CASSIKRAGGVEAFF
-	TRBJ2-1	-	TRBV13	TGTGCCAGCAGCTTGAGGGCCCCCTCCCTTTCCTACAATGAGCAGTTCTTC	CASSLRAPSLSYNEQFF
TRBD2	TRBJ2-1	-	TRBV9	TGTGCCAGCAGCGTAGACGGGACTAAGGACAATGAGCAGTTCTTC	CASSVDGTKDNEQFF
-	TRBJ1-2	-	TRBV7-3	TGTGCCAGCAGCTTAGGGTTAGGGGATGGCTACACCTTC	CASSLGLGDGYTF
-	TRBJ2-7	few	TRBV6-6	TGTGCCAGCAGTCCTTTATTAGGACGAGATTACTACGAGCAGTACTTC	CASSPLLGRDYYEQYF